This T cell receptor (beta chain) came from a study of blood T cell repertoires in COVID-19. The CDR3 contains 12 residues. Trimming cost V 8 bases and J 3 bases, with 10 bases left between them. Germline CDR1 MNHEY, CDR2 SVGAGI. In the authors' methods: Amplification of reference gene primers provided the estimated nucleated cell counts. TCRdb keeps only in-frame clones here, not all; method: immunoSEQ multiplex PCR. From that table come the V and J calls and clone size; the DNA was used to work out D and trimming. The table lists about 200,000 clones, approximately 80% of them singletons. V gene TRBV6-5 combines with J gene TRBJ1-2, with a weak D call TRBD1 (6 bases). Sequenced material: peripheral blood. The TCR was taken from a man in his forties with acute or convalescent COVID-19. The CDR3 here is CASGGGHYGYTF. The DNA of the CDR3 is TGTGCCAGCGGGGGCGGTCACTATGGCTACACCTTC.